The entry below describes one T cell receptor (beta chain). What it recognizes is unknown. This record belongs to a study of cytomegalovirus exposure and HLA in healthy donors. Study-level findings and limits: In the 130 or so validation repertoires, a later analysis found that first-cohort TCR clusters tended to co-occur. Per published reports, the classifier diagnosed cytomegalovirus status with high specificity and sensitivity.

Repertoires were generated with immunoSEQ multiplex PCR, while TCRdb's copy carries only in-frame clones and drops some. In the table there are roughly 120,000 clones, roughly 91% of which are singletons. V lost 1 base and J 5 bases, leaving 5 bases between the germline ends. This CDR3 spans 13 amino acids. The germline gives CDR1 LNHNV, CDR2 YYDKDF (reference sequence). This chain connects TRBV15 to TRBJ1-4, with unresolved D. The TCR originated in a man aged 25-45 years in good health and CMV-seronegative. Sequencing input: PBMCs. The CDR3: CATSRGRNEKLFF. In DNA form, the CDR3 reads TGTGCCACCAGCAGAGGCAGGAATGAAAAACTGTTTTTT.